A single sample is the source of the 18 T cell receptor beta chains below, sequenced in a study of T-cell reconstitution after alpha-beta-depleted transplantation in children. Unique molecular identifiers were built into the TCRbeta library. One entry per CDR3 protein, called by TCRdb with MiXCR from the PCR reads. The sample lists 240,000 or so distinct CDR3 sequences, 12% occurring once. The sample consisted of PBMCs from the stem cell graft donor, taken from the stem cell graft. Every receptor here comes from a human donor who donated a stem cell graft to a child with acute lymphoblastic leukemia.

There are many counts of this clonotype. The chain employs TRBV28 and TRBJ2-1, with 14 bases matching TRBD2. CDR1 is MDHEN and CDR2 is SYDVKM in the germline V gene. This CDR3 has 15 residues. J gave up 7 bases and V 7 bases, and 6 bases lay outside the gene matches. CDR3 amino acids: CASTLRLAGGNEQFF. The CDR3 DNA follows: TGTGCCAGCACATTGAGACTAGCGGGAGGGAATGAGCAGTTCTTC.

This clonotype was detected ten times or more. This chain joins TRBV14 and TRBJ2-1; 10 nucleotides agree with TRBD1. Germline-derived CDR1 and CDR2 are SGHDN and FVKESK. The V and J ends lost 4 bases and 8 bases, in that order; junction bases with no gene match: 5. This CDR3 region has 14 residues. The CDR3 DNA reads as TGTGCCAGCAGCCTAAGACAGGGGGCGGATGAGCAGTTCTTC. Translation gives CASSLRQGADEQFF.

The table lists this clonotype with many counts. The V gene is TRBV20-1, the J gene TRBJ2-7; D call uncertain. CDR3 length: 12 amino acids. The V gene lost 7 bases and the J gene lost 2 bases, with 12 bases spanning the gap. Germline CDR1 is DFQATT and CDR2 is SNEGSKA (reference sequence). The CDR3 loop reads CSVADYTYEQYF. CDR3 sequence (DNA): TGCAGTGTAGCTGATTATACCTACGAGCAGTACTTC.

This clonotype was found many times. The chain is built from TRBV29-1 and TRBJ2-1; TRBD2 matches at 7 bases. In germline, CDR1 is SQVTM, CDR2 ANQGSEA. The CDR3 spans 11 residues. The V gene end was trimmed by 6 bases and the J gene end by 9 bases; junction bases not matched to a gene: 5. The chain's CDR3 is CSVGGLSEQFF. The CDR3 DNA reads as TGCAGCGTCGGGGGACTAAGTGAGCAGTTCTTC.

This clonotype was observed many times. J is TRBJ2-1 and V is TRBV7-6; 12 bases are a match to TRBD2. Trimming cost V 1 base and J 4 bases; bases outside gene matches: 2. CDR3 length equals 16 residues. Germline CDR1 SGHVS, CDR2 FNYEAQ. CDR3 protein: CASSLVLAGGYNEQFF. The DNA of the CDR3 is TGTGCCAGCAGCTTAGTCCTAGCGGGGGGGTACAATGAGCAGTTCTTC.

The CDR3, as DNA: TGTGCCAGCATCTCTGCGGAGCAGACGCAGTATTTT. Encoded protein: CASISAEQTQYF. This chain connects TRBV27 to TRBJ2-3; no clear D gene. V was shortened by 7 bases and J by 9 bases, with 14 bases between the two germline ends. This CDR3 has 12 residues. Looked up from germline, CDR1 is MNHEY and CDR2 is SMNVEV (reference sequence).

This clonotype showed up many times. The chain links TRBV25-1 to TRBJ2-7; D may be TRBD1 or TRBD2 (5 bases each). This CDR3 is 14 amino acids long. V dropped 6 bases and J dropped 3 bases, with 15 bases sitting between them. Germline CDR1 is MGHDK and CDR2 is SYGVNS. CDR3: CASSFAGAGYEQYF. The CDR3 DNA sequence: TGTGCCAGCAGCTTTGCCGGGGCGGGCTACGAGCAGTACTTC.

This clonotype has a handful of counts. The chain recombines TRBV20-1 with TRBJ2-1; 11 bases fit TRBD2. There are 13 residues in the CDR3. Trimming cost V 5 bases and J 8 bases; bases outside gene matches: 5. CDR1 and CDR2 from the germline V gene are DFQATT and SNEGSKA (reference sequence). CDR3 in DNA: TGCAGTGCTCGGAGGGGACTAGCGGATGAGCAGTTCTTC. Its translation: CSARRGLADEQFF.

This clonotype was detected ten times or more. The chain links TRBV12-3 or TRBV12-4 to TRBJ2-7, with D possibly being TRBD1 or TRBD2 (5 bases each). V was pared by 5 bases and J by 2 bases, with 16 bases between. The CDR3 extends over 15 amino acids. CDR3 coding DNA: TGTGCCAGCAGTATGGCCGCCGGGACGGCCTACGAGCAGTACTTC. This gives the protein CASSMAAGTAYEQYF.

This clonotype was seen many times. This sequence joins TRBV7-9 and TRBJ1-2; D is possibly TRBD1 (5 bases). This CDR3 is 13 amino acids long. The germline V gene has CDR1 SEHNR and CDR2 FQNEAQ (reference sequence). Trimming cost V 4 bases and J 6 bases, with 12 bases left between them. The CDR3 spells CASSWGDGNGYTF. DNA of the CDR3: TGTGCCAGCAGCTGGGGGGACGGGAATGGCTACACCTTC.

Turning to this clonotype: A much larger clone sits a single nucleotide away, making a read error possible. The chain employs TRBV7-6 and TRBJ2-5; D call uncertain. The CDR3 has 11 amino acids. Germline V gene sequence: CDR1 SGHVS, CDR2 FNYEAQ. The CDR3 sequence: CAGSYKETQYF. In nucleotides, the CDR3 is TGTGCCGGCAGCTACAAGGAGACCCAGTACTTC.

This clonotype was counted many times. This CDR3 is CASSLGDSGANVLTF. Written as DNA, the CDR3 is TGCGCCAGCAGCTTAGGGGACTCTGGGGCCAACGTCCTGACTTTC. This chain joins TRBV5-1 and TRBJ2-6; the D gene is possibly TRBD1 (5 bases). The CDR3 loop spans 15 amino acids. The germline gives CDR1 SGHRS, CDR2 YFSETQ. The germline V and J ends were trimmed by 2 bases and 0 bases, with 6 bases remaining between them.

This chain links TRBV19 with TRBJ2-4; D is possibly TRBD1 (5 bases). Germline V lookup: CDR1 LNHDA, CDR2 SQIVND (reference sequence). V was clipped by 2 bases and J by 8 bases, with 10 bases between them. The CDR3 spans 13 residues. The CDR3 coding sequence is TGTGCCAGTAGTATAACTCAGGGATACATTCAGTACTTC. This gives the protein CASSITQGYIQYF.

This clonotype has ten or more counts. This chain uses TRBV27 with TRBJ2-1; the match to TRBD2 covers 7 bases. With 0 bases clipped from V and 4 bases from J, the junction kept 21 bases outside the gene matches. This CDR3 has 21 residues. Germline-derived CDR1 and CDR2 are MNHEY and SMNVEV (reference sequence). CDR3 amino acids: CASSLSPGLGWLMGLYNEQFF. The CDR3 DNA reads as TGTGCCAGCAGTTTATCCCCAGGACTAGGATGGCTGATGGGTCTTTACAATGAGCAGTTCTTC.

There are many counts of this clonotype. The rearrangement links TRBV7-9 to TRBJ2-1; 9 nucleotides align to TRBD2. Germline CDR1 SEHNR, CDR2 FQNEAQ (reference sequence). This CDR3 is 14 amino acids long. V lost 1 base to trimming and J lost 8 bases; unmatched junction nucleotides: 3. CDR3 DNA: TGTGCCAGCAGCTTAGTGTCTAGCGGGGATGAGCAGTTCTTC. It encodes CASSLVSSGDEQFF.

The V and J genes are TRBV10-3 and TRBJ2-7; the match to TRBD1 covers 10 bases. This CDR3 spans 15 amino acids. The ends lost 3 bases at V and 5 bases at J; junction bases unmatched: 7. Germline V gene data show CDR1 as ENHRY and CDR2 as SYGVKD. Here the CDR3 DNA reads TGTGCCATCAGTGAAAGACAGGGGGCGAGAAACGAGCAGTACTTC. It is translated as CAISERQGARNEQYF.

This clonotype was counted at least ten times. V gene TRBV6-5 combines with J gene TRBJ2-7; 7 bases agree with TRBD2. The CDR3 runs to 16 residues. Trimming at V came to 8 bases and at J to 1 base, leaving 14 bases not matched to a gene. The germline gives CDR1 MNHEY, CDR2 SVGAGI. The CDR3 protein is CASDVGTTQRSYEQYF. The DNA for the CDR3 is TGTGCCAGCGACGTAGGGACTACTCAACGTTCCTACGAGCAGTACTTC.

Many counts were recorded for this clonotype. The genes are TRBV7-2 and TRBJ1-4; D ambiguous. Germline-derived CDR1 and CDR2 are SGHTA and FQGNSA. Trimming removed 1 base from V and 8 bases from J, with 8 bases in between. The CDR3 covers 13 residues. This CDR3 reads CASSLEGVEKLFF. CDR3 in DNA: TGTGCCAGCAGCTTAGAGGGTGTCGAAAAACTGTTTTTT.